This T cell receptor beta chain was retrieved from a study of blood T cell repertoires in COVID-19. Turning to the study itself: Acute-phase and convalescent COVID-19 samples originated in the United States, Italy and Spain. Sources were T cells, B-cell-depleted T cells, or PBMCs; the material itself was cDNA or gDNA.

This clone was seen a single time. Authors' processing steps: From reference gene primer amplification, estimates of nucleated cell counts were derived. The protocol was immunoSEQ multiplex PCR, while the TCRdb copy is restricted to in-frame clones and leaves out a portion. V and J calls and clone size follow that table, whereas D and trimming were derived from the DNA. The sample includes roughly 180,000 clones, around 83% of them seen just once. The sequenced material came from peripheral blood. This TCR came from a woman aged 55-69 years with acute or convalescent COVID-19.

The CDR3 is CASSRMASGTGNEQFF. In DNA, the CDR3 is TGTGCCAGCAGCCGAATGGCTAGCGGTACGGGCAATGAGCAGTTCTTC. The chain combines TRBV3-1 (or the pseudogene TRBV3-2) with TRBJ2-1, with 7 bases aligning to TRBD2. V gave up 4 bases and J gave up 6 bases; unmatched junction bases: 12. The CDR3 runs to 16 residues. Germline V gives CDR1 LGHDT, CDR2 YNNKEL (reference sequence).